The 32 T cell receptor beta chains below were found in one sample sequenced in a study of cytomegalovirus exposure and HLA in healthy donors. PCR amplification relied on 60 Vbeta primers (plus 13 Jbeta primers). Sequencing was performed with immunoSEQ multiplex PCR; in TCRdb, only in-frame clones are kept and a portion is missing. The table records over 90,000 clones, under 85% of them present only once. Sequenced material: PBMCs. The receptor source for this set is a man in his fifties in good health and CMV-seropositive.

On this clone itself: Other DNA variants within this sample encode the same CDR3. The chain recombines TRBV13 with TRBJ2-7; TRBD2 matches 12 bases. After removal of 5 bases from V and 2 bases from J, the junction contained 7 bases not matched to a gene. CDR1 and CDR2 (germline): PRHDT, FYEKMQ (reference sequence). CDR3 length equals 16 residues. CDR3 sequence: CASSTGLAGFPYEQYF. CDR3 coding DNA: TGTGCCAGCAGCACCGGACTAGCGGGGTTCCCCTACGAGCAGTACTTC.

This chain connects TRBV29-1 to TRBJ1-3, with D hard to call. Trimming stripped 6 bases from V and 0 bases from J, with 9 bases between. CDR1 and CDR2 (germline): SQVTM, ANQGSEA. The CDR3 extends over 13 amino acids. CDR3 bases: TGCAGCGTGCAAGCAACCTCTGGAAACACCATATATTTT. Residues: CSVQATSGNTIYF.

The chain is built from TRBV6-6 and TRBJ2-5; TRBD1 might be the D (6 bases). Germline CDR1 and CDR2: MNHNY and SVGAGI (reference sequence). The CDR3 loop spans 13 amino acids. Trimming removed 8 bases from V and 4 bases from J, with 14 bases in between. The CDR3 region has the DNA TGTGCCAGCGTGGGACAACCTGGAGAGACCCAGTACTTC. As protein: CASVGQPGETQYF.

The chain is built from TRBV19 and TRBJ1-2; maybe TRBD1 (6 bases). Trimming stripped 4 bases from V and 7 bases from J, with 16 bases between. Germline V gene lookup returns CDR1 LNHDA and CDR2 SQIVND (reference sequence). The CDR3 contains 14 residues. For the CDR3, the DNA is TGTGCCAGTAGTACACAGGGCCTCGCCAGTGGCTACACCTTC. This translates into CASSTQGLASGYTF. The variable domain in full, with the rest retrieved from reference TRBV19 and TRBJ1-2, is DGGITQSPKYLFRKEGQNVTLSCEQNLNHDAMYWYRQDPGQGLRLIYYSQIVNDFQKGDIAEGYSVSREKKESFPLTVTSAQKNPTAFYLCASSTQGLASGYTFGSGTRLTVV.

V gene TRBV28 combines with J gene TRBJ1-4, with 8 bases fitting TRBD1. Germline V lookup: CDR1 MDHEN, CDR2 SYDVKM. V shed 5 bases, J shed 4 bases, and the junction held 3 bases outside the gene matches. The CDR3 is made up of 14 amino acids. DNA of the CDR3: TGTGCCAGCAGTCCACAGGGGGATAATGAAAAACTGTTTTTT. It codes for CASSPQGDNEKLFF.

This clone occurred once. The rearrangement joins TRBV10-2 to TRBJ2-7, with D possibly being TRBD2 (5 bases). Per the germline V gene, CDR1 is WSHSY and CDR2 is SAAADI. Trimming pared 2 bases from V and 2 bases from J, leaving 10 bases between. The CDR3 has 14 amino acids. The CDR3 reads CASSENGDTYEQYF. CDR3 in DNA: TGCGCCAGCAGTGAGAACGGGGATACCTACGAGCAGTACTTC.

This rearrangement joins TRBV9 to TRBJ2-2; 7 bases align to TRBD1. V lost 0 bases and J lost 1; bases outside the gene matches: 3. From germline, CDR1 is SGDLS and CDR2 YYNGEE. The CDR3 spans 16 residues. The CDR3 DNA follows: TGTGCCAGCAGCGTAGCTAGGGACAGGAACACCGGGGAGCTGTTTTTT. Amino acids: CASSVARDRNTGELFF. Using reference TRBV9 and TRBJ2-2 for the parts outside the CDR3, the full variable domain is DSGVTQTPKHLITATGQRVTLRCSPRSGDLSVYWYQQSLDQGLQFLIQYYNGEERAKGNILERFSAQQFPDLHSELNLSSLELGDSALYFCASSVARDRNTGELFFGEGSRLTVL.

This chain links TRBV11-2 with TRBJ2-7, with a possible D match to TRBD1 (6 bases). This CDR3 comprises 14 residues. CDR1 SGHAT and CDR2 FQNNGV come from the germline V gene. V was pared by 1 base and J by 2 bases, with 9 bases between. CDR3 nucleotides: TGTGCCAGCAGCTTAGGGACAGACCCCTACGAGCAGTACTTC. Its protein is CASSLGTDPYEQYF.

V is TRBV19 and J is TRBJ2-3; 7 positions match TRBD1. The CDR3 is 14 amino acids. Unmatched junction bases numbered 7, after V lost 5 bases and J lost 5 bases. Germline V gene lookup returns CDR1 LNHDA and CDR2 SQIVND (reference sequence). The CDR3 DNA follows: TGTGCCAGTAGTCCGGGACAGTCCTTAGATACGCAGTATTTT. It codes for CASSPGQSLDTQYF. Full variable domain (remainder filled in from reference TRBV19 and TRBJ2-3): DGGITQSPKYLFRKEGQNVTLSCEQNLNHDAMYWYRQDPGQGLRLIYYSQIVNDFQKGDIAEGYSVSREKKESFPLTVTSAQKNPTAFYLCASSPGQSLDTQYFGPGTRLTVL.

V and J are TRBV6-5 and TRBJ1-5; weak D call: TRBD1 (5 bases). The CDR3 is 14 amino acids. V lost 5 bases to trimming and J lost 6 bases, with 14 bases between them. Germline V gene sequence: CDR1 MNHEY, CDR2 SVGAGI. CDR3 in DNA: TGTGCCAGCAGTCCCGGGCTGGGGGGTCAGCCCCAGCATTTT. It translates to CASSPGLGGQPQHF.

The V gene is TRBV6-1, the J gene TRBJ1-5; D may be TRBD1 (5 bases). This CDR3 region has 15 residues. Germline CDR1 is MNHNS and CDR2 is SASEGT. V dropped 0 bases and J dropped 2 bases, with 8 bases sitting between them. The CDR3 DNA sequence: TGTGCCAGCAGTGAAGCAGGACACCGCAATCAGCCCCAGCATTTT. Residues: CASSEAGHRNQPQHF.

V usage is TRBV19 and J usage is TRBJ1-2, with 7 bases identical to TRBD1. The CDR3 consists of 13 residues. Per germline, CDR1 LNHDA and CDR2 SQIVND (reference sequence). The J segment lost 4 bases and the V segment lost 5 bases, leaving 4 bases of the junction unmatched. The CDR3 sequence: CASSSQGFYGYTF. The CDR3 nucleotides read TGTGCCAGTAGTTCACAGGGGTTCTATGGCTACACCTTC. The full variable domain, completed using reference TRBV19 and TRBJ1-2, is DGGITQSPKYLFRKEGQNVTLSCEQNLNHDAMYWYRQDPGQGLRLIYYSQIVNDFQKGDIAEGYSVSREKKESFPLTVTSAQKNPTAFYLCASSSQGFYGYTFGSGTRLTVV.

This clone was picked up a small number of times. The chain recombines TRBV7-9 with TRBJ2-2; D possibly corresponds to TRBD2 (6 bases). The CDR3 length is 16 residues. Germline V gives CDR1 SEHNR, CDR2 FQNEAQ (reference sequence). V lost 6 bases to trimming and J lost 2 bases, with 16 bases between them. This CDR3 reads CASRSRDWANTGELFF. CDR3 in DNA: TGTGCCAGCAGATCGCGGGACTGGGCAAACACCGGGGAGCTGTTTTTT.

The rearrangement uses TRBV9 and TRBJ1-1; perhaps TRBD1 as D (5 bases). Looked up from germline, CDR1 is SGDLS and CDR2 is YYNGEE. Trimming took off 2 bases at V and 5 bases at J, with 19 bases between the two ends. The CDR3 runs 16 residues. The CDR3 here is CASSVPVGPLGTEAFF. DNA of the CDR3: TGTGCCAGCAGCGTTCCCGTGGGGCCCCTCGGGACTGAAGCTTTCTTT.

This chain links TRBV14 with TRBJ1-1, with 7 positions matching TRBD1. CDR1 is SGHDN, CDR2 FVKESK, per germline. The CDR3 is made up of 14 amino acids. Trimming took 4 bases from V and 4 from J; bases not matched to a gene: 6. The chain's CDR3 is CASSLLPGGTEAFF. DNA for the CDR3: TGTGCCAGCAGCCTACTACCAGGGGGCACTGAAGCTTTCTTT.

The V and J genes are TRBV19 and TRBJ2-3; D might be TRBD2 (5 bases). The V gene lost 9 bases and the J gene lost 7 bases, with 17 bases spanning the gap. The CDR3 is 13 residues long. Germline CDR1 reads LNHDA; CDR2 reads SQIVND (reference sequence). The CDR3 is CASKAAGLYTQYF. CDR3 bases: TGTGCCAGCAAAGCGGCAGGTCTATATACGCAGTATTTT.

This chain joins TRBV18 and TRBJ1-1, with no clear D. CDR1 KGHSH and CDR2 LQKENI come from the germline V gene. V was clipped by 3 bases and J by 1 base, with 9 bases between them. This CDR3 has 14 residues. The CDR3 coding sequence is TGTGCCAGCTCACCCCGACGGGGGAACACTGAAGCTTTCTTT. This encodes CASSPRRGNTEAFF.

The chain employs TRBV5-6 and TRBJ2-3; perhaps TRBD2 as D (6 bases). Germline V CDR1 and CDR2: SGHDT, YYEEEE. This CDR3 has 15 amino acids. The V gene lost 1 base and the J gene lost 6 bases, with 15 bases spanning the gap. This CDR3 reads CASSLRGPRGDTQYF. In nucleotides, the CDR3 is TGTGCCAGCAGCTTGAGGGGACCCCGGGGGGATACGCAGTATTTT.

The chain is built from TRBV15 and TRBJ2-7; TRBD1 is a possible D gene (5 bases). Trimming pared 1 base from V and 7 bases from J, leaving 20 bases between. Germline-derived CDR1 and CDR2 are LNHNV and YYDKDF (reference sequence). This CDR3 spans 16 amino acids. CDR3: CATSRGGGLGLGEQYF. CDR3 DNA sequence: TGTGCCACCAGCAGAGGGGGCGGATTGGGTCTCGGGGAGCAGTACTTC. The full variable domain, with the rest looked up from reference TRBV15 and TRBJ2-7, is DAMVIQNPRYQVTQFGKPVTLSCSQTLNHNVMYWYQQKSSQAPKLLFHYYDKDFNNEADTPDNFQSRRPNTSFCFLDIRSPGLGDTAMYLCATSRGGGLGLGEQYFGPGTRLTVT.

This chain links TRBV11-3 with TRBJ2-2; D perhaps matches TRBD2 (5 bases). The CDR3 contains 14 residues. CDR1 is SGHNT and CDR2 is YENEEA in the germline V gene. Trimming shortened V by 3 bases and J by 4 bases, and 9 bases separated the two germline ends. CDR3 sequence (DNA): TGTGCCAGCAGCTTGGGAGAGGGCACCGGGGAGCTGTTTTTT. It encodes CASSLGEGTGELFF.

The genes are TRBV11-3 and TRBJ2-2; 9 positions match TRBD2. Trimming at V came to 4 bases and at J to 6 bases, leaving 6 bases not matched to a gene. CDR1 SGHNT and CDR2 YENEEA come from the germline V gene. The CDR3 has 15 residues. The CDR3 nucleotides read TGTGCCAGCAGCTCGTCAGCGGGAGGATCCGGGGAGCTGTTTTTT. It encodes CASSSSAGGSGELFF.

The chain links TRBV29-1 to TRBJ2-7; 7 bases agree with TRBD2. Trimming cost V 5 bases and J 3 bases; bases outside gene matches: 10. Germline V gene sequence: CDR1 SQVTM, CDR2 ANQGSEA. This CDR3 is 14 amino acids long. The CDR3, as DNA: TGCAGCGTTATAACGGGACTATCATACTACGAGCAGTACTTC. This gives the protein CSVITGLSYYEQYF.

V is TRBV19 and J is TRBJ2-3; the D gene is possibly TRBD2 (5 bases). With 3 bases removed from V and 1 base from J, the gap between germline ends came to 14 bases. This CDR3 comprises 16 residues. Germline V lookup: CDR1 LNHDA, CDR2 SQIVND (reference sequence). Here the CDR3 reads CASSMQSGVRTDTQYF. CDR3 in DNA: TGTGCCAGTAGTATGCAATCCGGGGTCCGCACAGATACGCAGTATTTT.

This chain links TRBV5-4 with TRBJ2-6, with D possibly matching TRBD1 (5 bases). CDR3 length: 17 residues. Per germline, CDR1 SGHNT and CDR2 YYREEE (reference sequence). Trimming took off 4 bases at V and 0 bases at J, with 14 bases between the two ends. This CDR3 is CASSILTDGSGANVLTF. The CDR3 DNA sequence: TGTGCCAGCAGCATCCTGACAGACGGCTCTGGGGCCAACGTCCTGACTTTC.

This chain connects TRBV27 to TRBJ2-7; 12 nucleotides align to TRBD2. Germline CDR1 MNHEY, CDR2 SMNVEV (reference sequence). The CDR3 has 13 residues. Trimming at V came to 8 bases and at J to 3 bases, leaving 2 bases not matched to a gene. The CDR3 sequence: CASSGLAGYEQYF. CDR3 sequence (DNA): TGTGCCAGCTCGGGACTAGCGGGCTACGAGCAGTACTTC.

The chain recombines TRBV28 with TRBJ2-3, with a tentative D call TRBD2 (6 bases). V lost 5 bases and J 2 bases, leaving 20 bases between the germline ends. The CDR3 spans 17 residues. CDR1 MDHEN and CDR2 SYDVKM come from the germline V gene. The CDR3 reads CASSPSGTSGITDTQYF. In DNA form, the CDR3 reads TGTGCCAGCAGTCCCTCCGGGACTTCGGGGATCACAGATACGCAGTATTTT.

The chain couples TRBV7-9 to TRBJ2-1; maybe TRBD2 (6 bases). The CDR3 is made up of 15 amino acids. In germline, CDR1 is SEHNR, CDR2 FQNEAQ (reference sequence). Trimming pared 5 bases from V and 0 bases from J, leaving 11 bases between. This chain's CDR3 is CASSPGRNSYNEQFF. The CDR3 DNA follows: TGTGCCAGCAGCCCCGGGAGAAACTCCTACAATGAGCAGTTCTTC.

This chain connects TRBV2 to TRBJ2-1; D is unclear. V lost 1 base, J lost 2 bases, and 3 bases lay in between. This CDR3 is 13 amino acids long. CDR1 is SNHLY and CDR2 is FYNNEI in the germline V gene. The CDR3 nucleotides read TGTGCCAGCAGTGAAGGGCCCTACAATGAGCAGTTCTTC. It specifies CASSEGPYNEQFF.

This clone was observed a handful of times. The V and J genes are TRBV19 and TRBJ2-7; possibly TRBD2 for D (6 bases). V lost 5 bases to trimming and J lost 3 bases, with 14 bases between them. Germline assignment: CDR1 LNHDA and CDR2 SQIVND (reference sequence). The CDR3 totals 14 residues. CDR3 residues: CASSFGTGLYEQYF. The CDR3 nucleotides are TGTGCCAGTAGTTTCGGGACGGGACTCTACGAGCAGTACTTC.

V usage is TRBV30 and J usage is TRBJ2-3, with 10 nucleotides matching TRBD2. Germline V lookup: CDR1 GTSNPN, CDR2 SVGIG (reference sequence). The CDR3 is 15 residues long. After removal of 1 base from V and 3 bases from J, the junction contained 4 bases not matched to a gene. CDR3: CAWSGSGRGTDTQYF. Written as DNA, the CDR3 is TGTGCCTGGAGTGGGAGCGGGAGGGGGACAGATACGCAGTATTTT.

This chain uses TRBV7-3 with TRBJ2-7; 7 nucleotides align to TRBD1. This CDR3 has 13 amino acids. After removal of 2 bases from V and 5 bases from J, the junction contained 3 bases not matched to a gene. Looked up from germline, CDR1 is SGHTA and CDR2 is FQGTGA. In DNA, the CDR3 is TGTGCCAGCAGCTTAGACAGGGTAAACGAGCAGTACTTC. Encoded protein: CASSLDRVNEQYF.

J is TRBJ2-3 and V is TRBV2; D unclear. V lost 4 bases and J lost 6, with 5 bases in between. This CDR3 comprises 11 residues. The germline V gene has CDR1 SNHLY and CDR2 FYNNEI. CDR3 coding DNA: TGTGCCAGCAGTGTATCCGATACGCAGTATTTT. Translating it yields CASSVSDTQYF.